The sequence of this TCR beta chain was determined in a study of T cells in localized non-small cell lung cancer. Profiling relied on immunoSEQ multiplex PCR, and the TCRdb table lists in-frame clones only, not all of them. The table records 1,200 or so clones, approximately 23% of them present only once. This clone is medium-sized (0.01 to 0.1%). Per germline, CDR1 SGHNT and CDR2 YENEEA. The CDR3 covers 19 residues. V shed 5 bases and J 4 bases; nucleotides not matched to a gene: 16. This sequence joins TRBV11-3 and TRBJ2-1, with 11 nucleotides matching TRBD2. The TCR originated in a female donor over 55 with stage I squamous cell lung carcinoma. The sample here was normal lung tissue next to the tumor, taken before any cancer treatment. The CDR3 loop reads CASSPLSPGTSGLYNEQFF. DNA of the CDR3: TGTGCCAGCAGCCCTCTTTCCCCGGGGACTAGCGGACTATACAATGAGCAGTTCTTC.